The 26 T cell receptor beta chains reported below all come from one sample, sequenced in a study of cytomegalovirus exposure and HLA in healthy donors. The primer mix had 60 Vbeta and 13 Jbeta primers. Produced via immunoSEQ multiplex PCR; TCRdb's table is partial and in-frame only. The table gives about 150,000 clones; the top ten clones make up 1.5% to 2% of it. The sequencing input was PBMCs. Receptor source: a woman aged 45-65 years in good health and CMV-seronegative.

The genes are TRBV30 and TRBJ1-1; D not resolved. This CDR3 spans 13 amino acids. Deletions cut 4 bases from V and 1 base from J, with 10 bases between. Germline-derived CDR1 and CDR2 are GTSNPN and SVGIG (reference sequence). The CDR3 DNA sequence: TGTGCCTGGATGTTACAAACGAACACTGAAGCTTTCTTT. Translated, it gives CAWMLQTNTEAFF.

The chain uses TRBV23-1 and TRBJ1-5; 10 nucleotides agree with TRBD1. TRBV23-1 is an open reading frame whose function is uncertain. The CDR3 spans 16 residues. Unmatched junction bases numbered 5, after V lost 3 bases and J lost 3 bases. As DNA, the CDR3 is TGCGCCAGCAGTCAGCGGGACAGGGGCTTCAATCAGCCCCAGCATTTT. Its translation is CASSQRDRGFNQPQHF.

CDR3 bases: TGTGCCAGTAGCGGACAGGGAAATGAAAAACTGTTTTTT. This gives the protein CASSGQGNEKLFF. The chain links TRBV19 to TRBJ1-4; 8 bases align to TRBD1. The CDR3 is 13 residues long. After removal of 6 bases from V and 5 bases from J, the junction contained 2 bases not matched to a gene. Germline-derived CDR1 and CDR2 are LNHDA and SQIVND (reference sequence).

CDR3 sequence: CASSPPGQGRIGETQYF. CDR3 coding DNA: TGCGCCAGCAGCCCTCCGGGACAGGGTCGTATTGGAGAGACCCAGTACTTC. The chain carries TRBV5-1 and TRBJ2-5; 9 positions match TRBD1. CDR3 size: 17 residues. Germline V CDR1 and CDR2: SGHRS, YFSETQ. V lost 4 bases to trimming and J lost 4 bases; unmatched junction nucleotides: 14.

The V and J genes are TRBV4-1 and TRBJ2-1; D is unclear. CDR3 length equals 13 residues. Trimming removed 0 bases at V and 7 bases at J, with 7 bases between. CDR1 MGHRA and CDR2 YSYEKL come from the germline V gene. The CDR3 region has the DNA TGCGCCAGCAGCCAAGAGGAACAGAATGAGCAGTTCTTC. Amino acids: CASSQEEQNEQFF.

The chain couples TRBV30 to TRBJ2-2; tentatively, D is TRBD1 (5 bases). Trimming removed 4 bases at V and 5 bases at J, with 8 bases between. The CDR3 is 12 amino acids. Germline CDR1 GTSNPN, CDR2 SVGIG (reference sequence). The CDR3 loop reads CAWTGRTGELFF. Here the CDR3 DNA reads TGTGCCTGGACAGGGCGAACCGGGGAGCTGTTTTTT.

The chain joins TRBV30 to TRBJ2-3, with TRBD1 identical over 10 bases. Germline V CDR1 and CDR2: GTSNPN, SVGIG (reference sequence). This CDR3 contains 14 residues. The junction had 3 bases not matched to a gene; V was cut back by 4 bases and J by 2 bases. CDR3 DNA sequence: TGTGCCTGGACGGGACAGGGGATCACAGATACGCAGTATTTT. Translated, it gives CAWTGQGITDTQYF.

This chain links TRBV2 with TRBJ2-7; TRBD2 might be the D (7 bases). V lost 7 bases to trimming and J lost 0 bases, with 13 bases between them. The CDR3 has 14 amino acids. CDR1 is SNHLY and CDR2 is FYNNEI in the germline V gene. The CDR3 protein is CASKRDMSSYEQYF. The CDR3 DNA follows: TGTGCCAGCAAGCGGGACATGAGCTCCTACGAGCAGTACTTC.

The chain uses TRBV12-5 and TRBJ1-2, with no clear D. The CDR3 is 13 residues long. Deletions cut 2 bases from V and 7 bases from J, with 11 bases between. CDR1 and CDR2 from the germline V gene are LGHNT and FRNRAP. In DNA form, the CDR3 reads TGTGCTAGTGGTTTGAGGGCAGAGGGTGGCTACACCTTC. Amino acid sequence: CASGLRAEGGYTF.

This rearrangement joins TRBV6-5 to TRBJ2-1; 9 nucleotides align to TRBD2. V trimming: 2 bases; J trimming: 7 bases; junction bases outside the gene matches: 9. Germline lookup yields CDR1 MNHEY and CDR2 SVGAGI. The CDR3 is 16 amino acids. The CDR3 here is CASSYLASGTANEQFF. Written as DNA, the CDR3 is TGTGCCAGCAGTTACCTGGCTAGCGGGACAGCAAATGAGCAGTTCTTC.

CDR3 sequence (DNA): TGTGCCAGCAGTAACACGCGCGGTAGCAATCAGCCCCAGCATTTT. Translation gives CASSNTRGSNQPQHF. V gene TRBV6-5 combines with J gene TRBJ1-5; D gene ambiguous. Germline CDR1 is MNHEY and CDR2 is SVGAGI. This CDR3 is 15 amino acids long. V gave up 5 bases and J gave up 0 bases, with 11 bases separating them.

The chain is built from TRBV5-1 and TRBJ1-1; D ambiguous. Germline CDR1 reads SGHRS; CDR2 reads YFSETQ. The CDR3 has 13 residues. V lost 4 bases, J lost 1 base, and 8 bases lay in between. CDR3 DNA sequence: TGCGCCAGCAGCACCACACCGAACACTGAAGCTTTCTTT. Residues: CASSTTPNTEAFF.

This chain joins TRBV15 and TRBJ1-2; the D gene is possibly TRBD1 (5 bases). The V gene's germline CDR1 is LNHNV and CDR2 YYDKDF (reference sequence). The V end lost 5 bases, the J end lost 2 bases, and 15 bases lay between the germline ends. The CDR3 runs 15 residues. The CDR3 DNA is TGTGCCACCAGCGGGGCCCCCTCCGGGAACTATGGCTACACCTTC. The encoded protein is CATSGAPSGNYGYTF.

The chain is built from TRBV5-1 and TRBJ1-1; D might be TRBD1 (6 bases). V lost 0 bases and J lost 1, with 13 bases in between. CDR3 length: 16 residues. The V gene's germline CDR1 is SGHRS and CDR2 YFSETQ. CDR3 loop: CASSLGPTGSNTEAFF. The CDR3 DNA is TGCGCCAGCAGCTTGGGCCCCACAGGGTCGAACACTGAAGCTTTCTTT.

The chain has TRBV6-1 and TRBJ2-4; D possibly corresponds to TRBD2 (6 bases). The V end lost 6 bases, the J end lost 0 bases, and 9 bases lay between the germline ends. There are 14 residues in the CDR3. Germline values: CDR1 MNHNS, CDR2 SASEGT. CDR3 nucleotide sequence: TGTGCCAGCAGATTGGGACTAGCCAAAAACATTCAGTACTTC. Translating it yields CASRLGLAKNIQYF.

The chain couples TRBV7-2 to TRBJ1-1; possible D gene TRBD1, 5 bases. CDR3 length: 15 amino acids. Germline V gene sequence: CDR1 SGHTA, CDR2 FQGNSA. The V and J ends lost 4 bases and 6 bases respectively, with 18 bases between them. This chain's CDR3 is CASSSRAGVSAEAFF. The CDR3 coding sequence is TGTGCCAGCAGCTCCAGGGCAGGAGTAAGCGCTGAAGCTTTCTTT.

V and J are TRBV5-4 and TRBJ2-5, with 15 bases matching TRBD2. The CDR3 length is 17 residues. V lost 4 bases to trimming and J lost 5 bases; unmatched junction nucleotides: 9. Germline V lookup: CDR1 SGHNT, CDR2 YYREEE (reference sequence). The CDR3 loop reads CASSQRTSGGAGETQYF. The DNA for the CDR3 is TGTGCCAGCAGCCAACGGACTAGCGGGGGGGCCGGCGAGACCCAGTACTTC.

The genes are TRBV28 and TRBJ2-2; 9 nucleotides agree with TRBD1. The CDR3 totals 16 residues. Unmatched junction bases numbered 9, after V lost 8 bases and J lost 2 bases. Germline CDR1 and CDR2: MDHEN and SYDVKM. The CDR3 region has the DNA TGTGCCAGCCTACGCCCGGGACAGGGAAACACCGGGGAGCTGTTTTTT. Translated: CASLRPGQGNTGELFF. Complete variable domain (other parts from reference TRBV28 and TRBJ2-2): DVKVTQSSRYLVKRTGEKVFLECVQDMDHENMFWYRQDPGLGLRLIYFSYDVKMKEKGDIPEGYSVSREKKERFSLILESASTNQTSMYLCASLRPGQGNTGELFFGEGSRLTVL.

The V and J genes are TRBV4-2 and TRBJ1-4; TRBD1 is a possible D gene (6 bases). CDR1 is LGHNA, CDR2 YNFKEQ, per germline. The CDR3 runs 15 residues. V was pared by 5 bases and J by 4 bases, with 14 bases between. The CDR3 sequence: CASSSPQGFNEKLFF. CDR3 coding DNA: TGTGCCAGCAGCTCTCCTCAGGGGTTTAATGAAAAACTGTTTTTT.

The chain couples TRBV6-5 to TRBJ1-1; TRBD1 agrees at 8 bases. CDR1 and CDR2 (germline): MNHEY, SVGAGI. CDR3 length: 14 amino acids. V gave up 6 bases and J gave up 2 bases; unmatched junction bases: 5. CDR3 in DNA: TGTGCCAGCAGGATGACAGGGGCCAACACTGAAGCTTTCTTT. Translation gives CASRMTGANTEAFF.

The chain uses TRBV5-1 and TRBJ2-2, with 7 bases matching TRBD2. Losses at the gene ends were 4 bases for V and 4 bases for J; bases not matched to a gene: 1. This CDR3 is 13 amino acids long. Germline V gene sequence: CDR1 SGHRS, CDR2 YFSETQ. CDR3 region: CASSPGGTGELFF. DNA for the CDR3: TGCGCCAGCAGCCCGGGGGGCACCGGGGAGCTGTTTTTT.

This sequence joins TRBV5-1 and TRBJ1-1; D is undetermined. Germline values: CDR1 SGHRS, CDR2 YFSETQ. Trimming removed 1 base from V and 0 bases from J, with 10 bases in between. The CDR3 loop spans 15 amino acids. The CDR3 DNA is TGCGCCAGCAGCTTGAACGGAGGTATGAACACTGAAGCTTTCTTT. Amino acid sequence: CASSLNGGMNTEAFF.

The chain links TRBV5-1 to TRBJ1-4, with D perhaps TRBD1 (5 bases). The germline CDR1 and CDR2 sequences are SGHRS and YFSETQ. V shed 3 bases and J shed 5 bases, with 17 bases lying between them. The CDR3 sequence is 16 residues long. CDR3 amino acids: CASSSRPTAPNEKLFF. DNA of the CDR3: TGCGCCAGCAGCTCGAGACCGACAGCTCCGAATGAAAAACTGTTTTTT.

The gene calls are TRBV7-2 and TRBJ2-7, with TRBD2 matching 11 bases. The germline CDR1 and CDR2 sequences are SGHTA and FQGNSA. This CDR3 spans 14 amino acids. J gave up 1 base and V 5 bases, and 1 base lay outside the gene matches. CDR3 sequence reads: CASSGTSGSYEQYF. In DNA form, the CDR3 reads TGTGCCAGCAGCGGGACTAGCGGTTCCTACGAGCAGTACTTC.

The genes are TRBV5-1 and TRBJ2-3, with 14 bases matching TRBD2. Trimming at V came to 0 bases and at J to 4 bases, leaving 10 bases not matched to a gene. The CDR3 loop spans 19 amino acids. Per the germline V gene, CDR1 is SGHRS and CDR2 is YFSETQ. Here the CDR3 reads CASSLAGLAGELEADTQYF. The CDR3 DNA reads TGCGCCAGCAGCTTGGCGGGACTAGCGGGAGAATTGGAGGCAGATACGCAGTATTTT.

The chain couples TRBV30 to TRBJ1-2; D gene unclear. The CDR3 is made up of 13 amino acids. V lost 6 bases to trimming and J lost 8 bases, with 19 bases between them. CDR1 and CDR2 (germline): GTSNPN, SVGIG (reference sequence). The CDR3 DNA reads TGTGCCTGCCCTGAGGAGCCGGCGGAGGGCTACACCTTC. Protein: CACPEEPAEGYTF.